The present T cell receptor beta chain was sequenced within a study of cytomegalovirus exposure and HLA in healthy donors. Study-level findings and limits: An apparent linkage of common viral pathogens to several of the most significant clusters emerged in a later analysis.

CDR1 is MDHEN, CDR2 SYDVKM, per germline. This CDR3 is 14 amino acids long. V shed 2 bases, J shed 9 bases, and the junction held 7 bases outside the gene matches. The PCR contained 60 Vbeta and 13 Jbeta primers. Profiled with immunoSEQ multiplex PCR; TCRdb holds only in-frame clones, not every one. Among 130,000 or so clones listed, 60% to 85% were seen once. This clone was seen just once. The antigen is undetermined. Sequenced sample: PBMCs. The receptor was isolated from a middle-aged man in good health and CMV-seronegative. V and J are TRBV28 and TRBJ2-1, with 7 bases identical to TRBD2. CDR3 residues: CASSLAGERAEQFF. The CDR3 bases are TGTGCCAGCAGTTTAGCGGGAGAGAGAGCTGAGCAGTTCTTC.